This note documents a single T cell receptor (beta chain) sequence. The sample comes from a study of blood T cell repertoires in COVID-19. Study background: Spain, Italy and the United States supplied samples that represented acute and convalescent COVID-19. T cells, B-cell-depleted T cells, or PBMCs provided the cDNA or gDNA that served as material.

The Seattle patients joined while their infection was active and were tracked longitudinally afterward. The CDR3 extends over 13 amino acids. The V and J ends lost 1 base and 3 bases respectively, with 6 bases between them. Per germline, CDR1 SNHLY and CDR2 FYNNEI. Original data processing: Reference gene primer amplification gave nucleated cell count estimates. Only in-frame clones appear in the TCRdb table, and some are missing; sequencing was by immunoSEQ multiplex PCR. The DNA was the basis for D and trimming; V, J and clone size are from that table. The profile shows some 56,000 clones, 82% of them singletons.

The rearrangement links TRBV2 to TRBJ1-2; D gene uncertain. The TCR sequence derives from a man older than 75 with COVID-19, enrolled during active disease. The sample consisted of peripheral blood. CDR3 protein: CASSEGQYYGYTF. The CDR3 DNA follows: TGTGCCAGCAGTGAAGGGCAGTACTATGGCTACACCTTC.